The clone carrying this T cell receptor beta chain occurred once. Its specificity is not known. J gave up 4 bases and V 5 bases, and 11 bases lay outside the gene matches. Germline V gene lookup returns CDR1 MDHEN and CDR2 SYDVKM. The CDR3 is made up of 17 amino acids. TCRdb's table, derived via immunoSEQ multiplex PCR, lists solely in-frame clones and lacks some. The table includes more than 90,000 clones, 65% to 70% detected once. These data are taken from a study of shared clonotypes between healthy human individuals. Overall study findings and caveats: Represented genetic and exposure-history diversity was restricted by having few donors. Deeper or shallower sequencing was expected to change how clonotypes are shared among donors.

The gene calls are TRBV28 and TRBJ1-2; 12 positions match TRBD1. The TCR was taken from a man between 25 and 39 years old in good health. The sequenced material came from memory CD8+ T cells sorted from blood. Sample subset: CD45RO+ cells pooled with CCR7-negative TemRA cells. The CDR3 here is CASSPPGQGASTYGYTF. In nucleotides, the CDR3 is TGTGCCAGCAGTCCGCCGGGACAGGGGGCGAGTACCTATGGCTACACCTTC.